This T cell receptor (beta chain) comes out of a study of T cells after yellow fever vaccination. TCRdb independently ran MiXCR on the 5' RACE reads; one entry per CDR3 protein. The table shows some 220,000 distinct CDR3 sequences, with under 3.5% occurring only once. As to this clonotype: What it binds is unknown.

CDR1 is MDHEN and CDR2 is SYDVKM in the germline V gene. CDR3 length equals 21 residues. V dropped 5 bases and J dropped 1 base, with 27 bases sitting between them. Study-level points and caveats: Highly abundant clonotypes carried over from the bulk population could end up in FACS-sorted repertoires as contaminants.

The TCR originated in a man younger than 35 who received the YFV17D yellow fever vaccine. The sample in question was CD4+ T cells sorted from PBMCs, obtained 10 days after the yellow fever booster vaccination. This sequence joins TRBV28 and TRBJ2-6; D tentatively fits TRBD1 or TRBD2 (6 bases each). This CDR3 is CASSQGRMAKSFKSGANVLTF. The CDR3, as DNA: TGTGCCAGCAGTCAGGGGAGGATGGCTAAGTCTTTCAAATCTGGGGCCAACGTCCTGACTTTC.